What follows are 14 T cell receptor beta chains derived from one specimen sequenced in a study of blood T cell repertoires in COVID-19. Repertoires were generated with immunoSEQ multiplex PCR, while TCRdb's copy carries only in-frame clones and drops some. The data contain roughly 150,000 clones, around 84% of them singletons. The sequencing sample was made of peripheral blood. The source is a woman between 50 and 59 years old with COVID-19, enrolled during active disease.

The chain employs TRBV9 and TRBJ1-2, with a tentative D call TRBD1 (5 bases). The V gene's germline CDR1 is SGDLS and CDR2 YYNGEE. The V gene lost 0 bases and the J gene lost 8 bases, with 14 bases spanning the gap. The CDR3 loop spans 14 amino acids. In nucleotides, the CDR3 is TGTGCCAGCAGCGTAGCTAGGTCGGGGGAAGGCTACACCTTC. Its translation is CASSVARSGEGYTF.

The chain combines TRBV5-1 with TRBJ2-3; D unclear. The CDR3 is made up of 15 amino acids. With 4 bases removed from V and 5 bases from J, the gap between germline ends came to 17 bases. The germline CDR1 and CDR2 sequences are SGHRS and YFSETQ. The CDR3 DNA sequence: TGCGCCAGCAGCCGACCACTCGACTCTTTAGATACGCAGTATTTT. Translation gives CASSRPLDSLDTQYF.

This chain links TRBV13 with TRBJ1-5; D not resolved. The germline gives CDR1 PRHDT, CDR2 FYEKMQ (reference sequence). The ends were cut back, 7 bases at V and 3 bases at J, with 13 bases in the middle. The CDR3 runs to 14 residues. The CDR3 DNA reads as TGTGCCAGCACCCGACGAGGGTTCAATCAGCCCCAGCATTTT. This sequence encodes CASTRRGFNQPQHF. The variable domain in full, completed from reference TRBV13 and TRBJ1-5, reads AAGVIQSPRHLIKEKRETATLKCYPIPRHDTVYWYQQGPGQDPQFLISFYEKMQSDKGSIPDRFSAQQFSDYHSELNMSSLELGDSALYFCASTRRGFNQPQHFGDGTRLSIL.

This sequence joins TRBV4-1 and TRBJ2-7; 9 bases line up with TRBD1. Germline CDR1 and CDR2: MGHRA and YSYEKL. This CDR3 spans 15 amino acids. The V gene end was trimmed by 4 bases and the J gene end by 3 bases; junction bases not matched to a gene: 7. In DNA form, the CDR3 reads TGCGCCAGCAGCCCCCCGGGACAGGGCTACTACGAGCAGTACTTC. Translated, it gives CASSPPGQGYYEQYF.

This clone was picked up one time. The rearrangement uses TRBV30 and TRBJ1-2, with 8 bases that match TRBD1. Looked up from germline, CDR1 is GTSNPN and CDR2 is SVGIG (reference sequence). This CDR3 spans 14 amino acids. The J segment lost 8 bases and the V segment lost 2 bases, leaving 10 bases of the junction unmatched. CDR3 in amino acids: CAWSPGGRVGGYTF. The CDR3 DNA is TGTGCCTGGAGTCCAGGGGGCAGGGTTGGCGGCTACACCTTC.

CDR3 in amino acids: CASSTGTSKEQFF. The CDR3 DNA follows: TGTGCCAGCAGCACCGGGACTTCTAAGGAACAGTTCTTC. The J gene is TRBJ2-1, the V gene TRBV11-2; D is possibly TRBD2 (6 bases). V lost 5 bases, J lost 13 bases, and 18 bases lay in between. The germline CDR1 and CDR2 sequences are SGHAT and FQNNGV. The CDR3 extends over 13 amino acids.

This rearrangement joins TRBV3-1 (or the pseudogene TRBV3-2) to TRBJ1-2, with D tentatively TRBD1 (5 bases). CDR1 and CDR2 from the germline V gene are LGHDT and YNNKEL (reference sequence). The CDR3 sequence is 14 residues long. Trimming pared 4 bases from V and 8 bases from J, leaving 17 bases between. The CDR3 is CASSPPTVLGGYTF. CDR3 DNA: TGTGCCAGCAGCCCACCGACAGTATTAGGCGGCTACACCTTC.

The rearrangement links TRBV10-3 to TRBJ2-1, with D unclear. This CDR3 has 14 residues. Trimming left V 0 bases short and J 0 bases short, with 3 bases between. CDR1 and CDR2 (germline): ENHRY, SYGVKD. This CDR3 is CAISESSSYNEQFF. CDR3 sequence (DNA): TGTGCCATCAGTGAGTCTAGCTCCTACAATGAGCAGTTCTTC.

The genes are TRBV25-1 and TRBJ2-5; D unresolved. V lost 10 bases, J lost 8 bases, and 8 bases lay in between. CDR3 size: 9 residues. The germline V gene has CDR1 MGHDK and CDR2 SYGVNS. Here the CDR3 DNA reads TGTGCCACCGGCGGTACCCAGTACTTC. It encodes CATGGTQYF.

The chain joins TRBV4-3 to TRBJ2-2, with D possibly TRBD2 on 5 matching bases. The ends were cut back, 1 base at V and 7 bases at J, with 16 bases in the middle. CDR1 and CDR2 (germline): LGHNA, YSLEER. The CDR3 extends over 16 amino acids. The CDR3 DNA is TGCGCCAGCAGCCAAGGATGGACGAAGGAGGACGGGGAGCTGTTTTTT. Its protein is CASSQGWTKEDGELFF.

V is TRBV4-3 and J is TRBJ2-5, with D maybe TRBD1 (6 bases). The CDR3 loop spans 13 amino acids. Trimming removed 2 bases from V and 5 bases from J, with 9 bases in between. In germline, CDR1 is LGHNA, CDR2 YSLEER. The CDR3 DNA follows: TGCGCCAGCAGCCAAAACAGGGTGGAGACCCAGTACTTC. Translating gives CASSQNRVETQYF.

Of note for this clone: One end of the junction varies from germline; a read error may be responsible. The rearrangement uses TRBV7-7 and TRBJ2-5; D is unresolved. Germline V CDR1 and CDR2: SSHAT, FNYEAQ (reference sequence). The CDR3 totals 12 residues. In DNA form, the CDR3 reads TGTGCTAGCAGCTTAGCAAGAGGGACCCAGTACTTC. Its protein is CASSLARGTQYF.

The J gene is TRBJ2-3, the V gene TRBV7-6; D remains ambiguous. From germline, CDR1 is SGHVS and CDR2 FNYEAQ. This CDR3 has 12 amino acids. V was cut by 1 base and J by 13 bases, with 12 bases left in between. CDR3 DNA: TGTGCCAGCAGCTTAGGAGGCGGTCGGGAGTATTTT. This encodes CASSLGGGREYF.

V and J are TRBV6-6 and TRBJ2-3, with 8 nucleotides matching TRBD2. After removal of 5 bases from V and 6 bases from J, the junction contained 4 bases not matched to a gene. The CDR3 is 13 amino acids. The germline V gene has CDR1 MNHNY and CDR2 SVGAGI (reference sequence). CDR3 region: CASSGTSFDTQYF. Here the CDR3 DNA reads TGTGCCAGCAGTGGGACTAGTTTCGATACGCAGTATTTT.